This TCR beta chain was identified in a study of blood T cell repertoires in COVID-19. About the research overall: T cells, B-cell-depleted T cells, or PBMCs supplied cDNA or gDNA.

Authors' processing steps: Amplifying reference gene primers gave estimates of nucleated cell counts. Generated by immunoSEQ multiplex PCR, the TCRdb table keeps only in-frame clones and is missing some. The V and J calls and clone size come from that table; D and trimming were worked out from the DNA. This sample carries around 150,000 clones, around 82% of them seen once, and the ten largest clones take 4.2%. The CDR3 runs 15 residues. CDR1 and CDR2 from the germline V gene are SEHNR and FQNEAQ (reference sequence). The V gene lost 1 base and the J gene lost 7 bases, with 13 bases spanning the gap.

Sequencing was done on a sample of peripheral blood. The TCR was taken from a man aged 55 to 70 with acute or convalescent COVID-19. The V call is TRBV7-9, the J call TRBJ1-4; D is uncertain. As DNA, the CDR3 is TGTGCCAGCAGCTTAGGTGCGGGCCCCAGTGAAAAACTGTTTTTT. Amino acid sequence: CASSLGAGPSEKLFF.